These 19 T cell receptor beta chains came from one sample sequenced in a study of tumor and adjacent non-tumor tissue in lung cancer. The library came from three nested PCR rounds adapted from ARM-PCR protocols. TCRdb re-derived calls from the multiplex PCR reads in MiXCR, one entry per CDR3 protein. The top ten clones hold 8.5% to 10% of a sample with about 80,000 distinct CDR3 sequences, over 60% of them seen once. This sample's RNA came from whole unsorted tissue. Specimen: lung tumor tissue. Source of these receptors: a woman aged 40 to 50 with non-small cell lung cancer.

The gene calls are TRBV20-1 and TRBJ2-5; D unclear. Per the germline V gene, CDR1 is DFQATT and CDR2 is SNEGSKA (reference sequence). The CDR3 length is 15 residues. Trimming took 0 bases from V and 4 from J, leaving 15 bases between them. CDR3 nucleotide sequence: TGCAGTGCTAGAGATAGTGGTTCCACGTCAGAGACCCAGTACTTC. Translating gives CSARDSGSTSETQYF.

As concerns this clonotype: Its ends do not fully match the called genes, so a read error is possible. The chain uses TRBV10-2 and TRBJ1-5; 7 positions agree with TRBD1. Germline values: CDR1 WSHSY, CDR2 SAAADI. This CDR3 contains 13 residues. The CDR3 region has the DNA TGCACCAGCAGTGACAGGGCTAATCGGCCCCAGCATTTT. Protein: CTSSDRANRPQHF.

About this clonotype itself: The junction shows a germline mismatch at one end, possibly a read error. V usage is TRBV4-1 and J usage is TRBJ2-1; the D is unclear. The germline V gene encodes CDR1 MGHRA and CDR2 YSYEKL. The CDR3 has 15 amino acids. This CDR3 reads CASSPGRLGYNEQFF. The CDR3, as DNA: TGCGCCAGTAGCCCCGGAAGATTGGGCTACAATGAGCAGTTCTTC.

As concerns this clonotype: Relative to the germline gene, one junction end is altered; a read error may explain this. The chain is built from TRBV11-1 and TRBJ1-1; the D is unclear. Germline V gives CDR1 SGHAT, CDR2 FQDESV (reference sequence). This CDR3 region has 13 residues. CDR3: CASSDILNTEAFF. The CDR3, as DNA: TGTGCCAGCAGCGACATATTGAACACTGAAGCCTTCTTT.

A note on this clonotype: The conserved phenylalanine or tryptophan normally closing the CDR3 is absent here, so this likely arose from a read error. It is unclear where the CDR3 begins or ends on the DNA, so no DNA is shown, and the CDR3 is as TCRdb lists it. This CDR3 is CASSLGREQHL. The chain employs TRBV11-2 and TRBJ2-7. Ends included, the CDR3 has 11 residues. Per germline, CDR1 SGHAT and CDR2 FQNNGV.

This clonotype has just a few counts. The germline gene is not matched at one end of the junction; a read error may be the cause. The rearrangement joins TRBV11-2 to TRBJ2-7; 11 positions agree with TRBD2. The germline V gene encodes CDR1 SGHAT and CDR2 FQNNGV. This CDR3 contains 16 residues. Here the CDR3 DNA reads TGTACCAGCAGCTTCGCTCCACCAGGACTAGCGGGCGAGCAGTACTTC. Protein product: CTSSFAPPGLAGEQYF.

Comments on this clonotype: A read error may produce the germline difference seen at one junction end. J is TRBJ1-2 and V is TRBV20-1; D might be TRBD1 (5 bases). In germline, CDR1 is DFQATT, CDR2 SNEGSKA (reference sequence). CDR3 length: 12 residues. The CDR3 sequence: CSAMGVSHGFTF. DNA for the CDR3: TGCAGTGCTATGGGGGTGAGCCATGGCTTCACCTTC.

Notes on this clonotype: With a much larger clone just one base away, this may be a read error. The CDR3 DNA reads TGTGCCAGCAGTTTTGGGATCTGGACAGGGGTTGAAAAACTGTTTTTT. It specifies CASSFGIWTGVEKLFF. The chain couples TRBV6-5 to TRBJ1-4; 9 positions agree with TRBD1. The V and J ends lost 4 bases and 7 bases, in that order; junction bases with no gene match: 10. Germline V gives CDR1 MNHEY, CDR2 SVGAGI. The CDR3 totals 16 residues.

Comments on this clonotype: The CDR3 ends on some other residue instead of the conserved phenylalanine or tryptophan, so this is likely a read error. The chain couples TRBV11-2 to TRBJ1-4; unclear D gene. Trimming left V 5 bases short and J 8 bases short, with 21 bases between. From germline, CDR1 is SGHAT and CDR2 FQNNGV. This CDR3 contains 16 residues. In nucleotides, the CDR3 is TGTGCCAGCAGCCTTCAGGACCAGGTGCAAGGCGAAAAACTGTTTTAT. The encoded protein is CASSLQDQVQGEKLFY.

V is TRBV29-1 and J is TRBJ2-5; D perhaps matches TRBD2 (5 bases). CDR1 and CDR2 from the germline V gene are SQVTM and ANQGSEA. The CDR3 is made up of 12 amino acids. Trimming removed 1 base from V and 7 bases from J, with 10 bases in between. The CDR3 nucleotides read TGCAGCGTTGAAGTCACTGGAGGGACCCAGTACTTC. Translation: CSVEVTGGTQYF.

Concerning this clonotype: The junction differs from germline at one of its ends, possibly a read error. The gene calls are TRBV28 and TRBJ1-5, with D unclear. Germline loops: CDR1 MDHEN, CDR2 SYDVKM. CDR3 length: 12 residues. The CDR3 reads CASSRGNQPQHF. The CDR3 DNA reads as TGTGCCAGCAGCCGTGGGAACCAGCCTCAGCATTTT. Using reference TRBV28 and TRBJ1-5 for the parts outside the CDR3, the full variable domain is DVKVTQSSRYLVKRTGEKVFLECVQDMDHENMFWYRQDPGLGLRLIYFSYDVKMKEKGDIPEGYSVSREKKERFSLILESASTNQTSMYLCASSRGNQPQHFGDGTRLSIL.

On this clonotype: An end of the junction does not agree with germline; a read error may underlie this. This chain links TRBV11-1 with TRBJ2-5, with TRBD2 matching over 15 bases. The CDR3 length is 18 residues. Looked up from germline, CDR1 is SGHAT and CDR2 is FQDESV (reference sequence). CDR3: CVSSNGLAGGPVKETHYF. As DNA, the CDR3 is TGTGTCAGCAGCAACGGACTAGCGGGAGGGCCAGTGAAAGAGACCCATTACTTC.

In the case of this clonotype: The junction does not match germline at one end; this may be a read error. V and J are TRBV6-1 and TRBJ2-7; 8 bases fit TRBD1. This CDR3 has 14 residues. Germline assignment: CDR1 MNHNS and CDR2 SASEGT. The CDR3: CVSSTRTGTYEQYF. The CDR3, as DNA: TGTGTCAGCAGTACTCGGACAGGGACTTACGAGCAGTACTTC.

As to this clonotype: Germline and junction disagree at one end, which may indicate a read error. The V and J genes are TRBV11-2 and TRBJ2-5; 8 positions match TRBD1. CDR1 is SGHAT and CDR2 is FQNNGV in the germline V gene. The CDR3 is 14 residues long. CDR3 sequence reads: CTSSSRTGQEIHYF. CDR3 DNA sequence: TGTACCAGCAGCTCCCGGACAGGGCAAGAGATCCATTACTTC.

Note on this clonotype: One end of the junction is discordant with germline, which a read error may explain. V is TRBV11-1 and J is TRBJ2-2; tentative D call: TRBD2 (5 bases). Germline V gene data show CDR1 as SGHAT and CDR2 as FQDESV (reference sequence). This CDR3 contains 15 residues. The CDR3 DNA follows: TGTGCCAGTAGCTCCCTGGCAATAGGAACCGGGGAGCCGTTTTTT. Protein: CASSSLAIGTGEPFF.

The chain carries TRBV11-2 and TRBJ1-1; D is uncertain. Looked up from germline, CDR1 is SGHAT and CDR2 is FQNNGV. The V end lost 6 bases, the J end lost 3 bases, and 20 bases lay between the germline ends. The CDR3 sequence is 16 residues long. The CDR3 sequence is CASSVESGLADTEAFF. CDR3 nucleotide sequence: TGTGCCAGCAGTGTAGAATCAGGCCTGGCGGACACTGAAGCTTTCTTT. The whole variable domain, filled in from reference TRBV11-2 and TRBJ1-1, reads EAGVAQSPRYKIIEKRQSVAFWCNPISGHATLYWYQQILGQGPKLLIQFQNNGVVDDSQLPKDRFSAERLKGVDSTLKIQPAKLEDSAVYLCASSVESGLADTEAFFGQGTRLTVV.

The CDR3 nucleotides are TGTGCCAGCAGCACGGGGGGGGGCCGGAGGAATGAGCAGTTCTTC. It is translated as CASSTGGGRRNEQFF. The genes are TRBV11-2 and TRBJ2-1; TRBD2 aligns across 8 bases. Germline lookup yields CDR1 SGHAT and CDR2 FQNNGV. The CDR3 spans 15 residues. Trimming at V came to 5 bases and at J to 7 bases, leaving 10 bases not matched to a gene.

With regard to this clonotype: A much bigger clone sits one base away, suggesting this may be a read error. V gene TRBV6-2 or TRBV6-3 combines with J gene TRBJ2-1, with TRBD1 matching over 8 bases. This CDR3 has 13 amino acids. Germline loops: CDR1 MNHEY, CDR2 SVGEGT. CDR3 bases: TGTGCCAGCACCCAGACAGGGGCCAATGAGCAGCTCTTC. This translates into CASTQTGANEQLF.

About this clonotype: The germline gene is not matched at one end of the junction; a read error may be the cause. The chain uses TRBV6-2 or TRBV6-3 and TRBJ2-1; D is uncertain. Germline V gives CDR1 MNHEY, CDR2 SVGEGT. This CDR3 comprises 11 residues. CDR3 coding DNA: TGTGCCAACAGTTGTTTGATTGAGCAGTTCTTC. Translating gives CANSCLIEQFF.